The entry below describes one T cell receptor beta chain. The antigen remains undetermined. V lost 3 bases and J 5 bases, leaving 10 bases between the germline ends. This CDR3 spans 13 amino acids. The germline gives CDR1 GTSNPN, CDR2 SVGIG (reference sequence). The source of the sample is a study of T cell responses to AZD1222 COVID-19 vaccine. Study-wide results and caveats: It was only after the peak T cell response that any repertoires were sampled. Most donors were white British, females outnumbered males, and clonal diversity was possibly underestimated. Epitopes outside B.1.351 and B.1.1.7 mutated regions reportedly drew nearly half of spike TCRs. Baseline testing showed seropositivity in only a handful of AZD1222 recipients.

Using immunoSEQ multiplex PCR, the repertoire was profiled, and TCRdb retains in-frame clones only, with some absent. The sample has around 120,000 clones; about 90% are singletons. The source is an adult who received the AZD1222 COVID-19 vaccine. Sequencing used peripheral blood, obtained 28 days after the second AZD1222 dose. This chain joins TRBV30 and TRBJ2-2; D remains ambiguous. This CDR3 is CAWRMRVTGELFF. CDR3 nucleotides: TGTGCCTGGAGAATGCGTGTTACCGGGGAGCTGTTTTTT. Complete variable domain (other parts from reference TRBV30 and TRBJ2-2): SQTIHQWPATLVQPVGSPLSLECTVEGTSNPNLYWYRQAAGRGLQLLFYSVGIGQISSEVPQNLSASRPQDRQFILSSKKLLLSDSGFYLCAWRMRVTGELFFGEGSRLTVL.